The next 29 T cell receptor beta chains were all read from a single sample in a study of blood T cell repertoires in COVID-19. The assay was immunoSEQ multiplex PCR, and TCRdb's table has in-frame clones only and misses some. This sample has some 87,000 clones, with around 85% found just once. Sequenced input: peripheral blood. All receptors come from a woman in her 70s with active or convalescent COVID-19.

The gene calls are TRBV5-4 and TRBJ1-1; TRBD1 agrees at 8 bases. This CDR3 has 18 residues. The V segment lost 3 bases and the J segment 4 bases; nucleotides outside the gene matches: 17. CDR1 SGHNT and CDR2 YYREEE come from the germline V gene (reference sequence). The CDR3 here is CASSSGVVGQGFSTEAFF. In DNA form, the CDR3 reads TGTGCCAGCAGCTCGGGGGTTGTTGGACAGGGATTTAGCACTGAAGCTTTCTTT.

A single count supports this clone. V and J are TRBV5-1 and TRBJ1-4, with TRBD1 matching 9 bases. There are 16 residues in the CDR3. Germline trimming cut 3 bases from V and 1 base from J; bases unmatched to any gene: 4. Germline assignment: CDR1 SGHRS and CDR2 YFSETQ. The CDR3 protein is CASSSGQGITNEKLFF. The CDR3 DNA is TGCGCCAGCAGCTCCGGACAGGGGATAACTAATGAAAAACTGTTTTTT.

The chain employs TRBV2 and TRBJ2-3; 9 bases match TRBD1. This CDR3 has 18 residues. CDR1 SNHLY and CDR2 FYNNEI come from the germline V gene. V trimming: 6 bases; J trimming: 0 bases; junction bases outside the gene matches: 13. CDR3 amino acids: CASSLFLGQGPSTDTQYF. The CDR3 DNA reads as TGTGCCAGCAGCCTATTCCTTGGACAGGGGCCAAGCACAGATACGCAGTATTTT.

This chain uses TRBV14 with TRBJ1-2; the match to TRBD1 covers 10 bases. The CDR3 spans 17 residues. V gave up 4 bases and J gave up 3 bases; unmatched junction bases: 11. The germline gives CDR1 SGHDN, CDR2 FVKESK. The CDR3 loop reads CASSPDRGLIRDYGYTF. DNA for the CDR3: TGTGCCAGCAGCCCTGACAGGGGGCTAATACGGGACTATGGCTACACCTTC. Based on the CDR3 plus reference TRBV14 and TRBJ1-2, the full variable domain is EAGVTQFPSHSVIEKGQTVTLRCDPISGHDNLYWYRRVMGKEIKFLLHFVKESKQDESGMPNNRFLAERTGGTYSTLKVQPAELEDSGVYFCASSPDRGLIRDYGYTFGSGTRLTVV.

The J gene is TRBJ2-7, the V gene TRBV7-2; 8 bases are a match to TRBD2. After removal of 1 base from V and 3 bases from J, the junction contained 14 bases not matched to a gene. Per germline, CDR1 SGHTA and CDR2 FQGNSA. This CDR3 region has 18 residues. The CDR3 here is CASSLVHVERGPYYEQYF. The CDR3 coding sequence is TGTGCCAGCAGCTTAGTTCACGTCGAGCGGGGGCCCTACTACGAGCAGTACTTC.

The CDR3 DNA reads as TGTGCCAGCTCACCACGCAGGGTTCCGTTGGATACTGAAGCTTTCTTT. This translates into CASSPRRVPLDTEAFF. The genes are TRBV18 and TRBJ1-1; a possible D gene is TRBD1 (5 bases). Trimming pared 1 base from V and 5 bases from J, leaving 17 bases between. Germline V gene lookup returns CDR1 KGHSH and CDR2 LQKENI. The CDR3 has 16 amino acids.

V usage is TRBV27 and J usage is TRBJ2-5; 9 nucleotides line up with TRBD1. The CDR3 consists of 15 residues. The V gene end was trimmed by 6 bases and the J gene end by 5 bases; junction bases not matched to a gene: 10. Germline assignment: CDR1 MNHEY and CDR2 SMNVEV (reference sequence). The CDR3 bases are TGTGCCAGCAGGCCCGGGACAGGGAGGGAGGAGACCCAGTACTTC. This encodes CASRPGTGREETQYF.

V is TRBV7-2 and J is TRBJ1-5; TRBD1 matches at 8 bases. The ends lost 3 bases at V and 5 bases at J; junction bases unmatched: 3. The CDR3 runs to 14 residues. CDR1 is SGHTA, CDR2 FQGNSA, per germline. The CDR3 nucleotides are TGTGCCAGCAGCTTCGCGACAGGGGATCAGCCCCAGCATTTT. This encodes CASSFATGDQPQHF. The variable domain in full, completed from reference TRBV7-2 and TRBJ1-5, reads GAGVSQSPSNKVTEKGKDVELRCDPISGHTALYWYRQSLGQGLEFLIYFQGNSAPDKSGLPSDRFSAERTGGSVSTLTIQRTQQEDSAVYLCASSFATGDQPQHFGDGTRLSIL.

The chain combines TRBV10-1 with TRBJ2-3, with D tentatively TRBD2 (6 bases). CDR1 is WNHNN, CDR2 SYGVQD, per germline (reference sequence). V dropped 6 bases and J dropped 4 bases, with 11 bases sitting between them. The CDR3 extends over 13 amino acids. CDR3 in DNA: TGCGCCAGCAGCCTGACTAGGGCAGATACGCAGTATTTT. Translating gives CASSLTRADTQYF.

V and J are TRBV4-1 and TRBJ1-3; D may be TRBD1 (5 bases). Per germline, CDR1 MGHRA and CDR2 YSYEKL. Trimming cost V 0 bases and J 7 bases, with 10 bases left between them. This CDR3 has 14 amino acids. In DNA form, the CDR3 reads TGCGCCAGCAGCCAAGAGGGGGGTGGGAACACCATATATTTT. This sequence encodes CASSQEGGGNTIYF.

CDR3 in amino acids: CASSPRGTNSPLHF. CDR3 coding DNA: TGTGCCAGCAGTCCCAGGGGTACCAATTCACCCCTCCACTTT. The chain combines TRBV2 with TRBJ1-6; D perhaps matches TRBD1 (6 bases). Per the germline V gene, CDR1 is SNHLY and CDR2 is FYNNEI. The ends were cut back, 5 bases at V and 7 bases at J, with 12 bases in the middle. The CDR3 covers 14 residues.

The chain joins TRBV5-4 to TRBJ2-1; perhaps TRBD1 as D (6 bases). Germline CDR1 SGHNT, CDR2 YYREEE (reference sequence). The CDR3 covers 15 residues. Trimming took 2 bases from V and 1 from J, leaving 10 bases between them. The CDR3 region is CASSFQQGSYNEQFF. The DNA of the CDR3 is TGTGCCAGCAGCTTCCAACAGGGTTCCTACAATGAGCAGTTCTTC.

Written as DNA, the CDR3 is TGTGCCAGCAGCCAAGCTGGAGCGTCGGATACGCAGTATTTT. It encodes CASSQAGASDTQYF. The genes are TRBV3-1 (or the pseudogene TRBV3-2) and TRBJ2-3; D gene unclear. V was pared by 1 base and J by 6 bases, with 11 bases between. Germline CDR1 is LGHDT and CDR2 is YNNKEL (reference sequence). This CDR3 has 14 residues.

The chain joins TRBV18 to TRBJ1-3, with 7 bases identical to TRBD1. V shed 4 bases, J shed 6 bases, and the junction held 6 bases outside the gene matches. The CDR3 loop spans 14 amino acids. Germline lookup yields CDR1 KGHSH and CDR2 LQKENI. DNA of the CDR3: TGTGCCAGCTCACTTGACAGGGTTCAAAACACCATATATTTT. As protein: CASSLDRVQNTIYF. Combining the CDR3 with reference TRBV18 and TRBJ1-3 gives the whole variable domain NAGVMQNPRHLVRRRGQEARLRCSPMKGHSHVYWYRQLPEEGLKFMVYLQKENIIDESGMPKERFSAEFPKEGPSILRIQQVVRGDSAAYFCASSLDRVQNTIYFGEGSWLTVV.

This chain uses TRBV6-5 with TRBJ2-7; 7 nucleotides line up with TRBD1. With 0 bases clipped from V and 2 bases from J, the junction kept 4 bases outside the gene matches. Per the germline V gene, CDR1 is MNHEY and CDR2 is SVGAGI. The CDR3 sequence is 15 residues long. CDR3 in DNA: TGTGCCAGCAGTTACTCGAGGCAGGGGGCCTACGAGCAGTACTTC. This translates into CASSYSRQGAYEQYF.

The V and J genes are TRBV10-3 and TRBJ2-5, with 12 bases matching TRBD2. Germline V gene lookup returns CDR1 ENHRY and CDR2 SYGVKD. The CDR3 loop spans 15 amino acids. V shed 5 bases and J 4 bases; nucleotides not matched to a gene: 5. The CDR3 DNA sequence: TGTGCCATCAGTACCCTAGCGGGGGGGCGAGAGACCCAGTACTTC. It is translated as CAISTLAGGRETQYF.

CDR3 protein: CASSARGGAAETQYF. CDR3 DNA: TGCGCCAGCAGCGCTCGGGGGGGGGCCGCAGAGACCCAGTACTTC. V is TRBV10-2 and J is TRBJ2-5; 8 nucleotides agree with TRBD2. V trimming: 6 bases; J trimming: 4 bases; junction bases outside the gene matches: 10. The length of the CDR3 is 15 residues. CDR1 and CDR2 (germline): WSHSY, SAAADI.

The CDR3: CASSYPGLAGFGSPGELFF. DNA for the CDR3: TGTGCCAGCAGTTACCCGGGACTAGCGGGGTTCGGTTCCCCAGGGGAGCTGTTTTTT. The chain has TRBV6-2 or TRBV6-3 and TRBJ2-2; 13 bases fit TRBD2. The CDR3 is made up of 19 amino acids. The germline V gene has CDR1 MNHEY and CDR2 SVGEGT. V lost 2 bases to trimming and J lost 8 bases; unmatched junction nucleotides: 14.

This rearrangement joins TRBV3-1 (or the pseudogene TRBV3-2) to TRBJ2-7; 7 bases line up with TRBD1. Germline V lookup: CDR1 LGHDT, CDR2 YNNKEL (reference sequence). With V trimmed by 6 bases and J by 0 bases, 14 bases remained unmatched. The CDR3 is 17 amino acids. The CDR3 DNA reads TGTGCCAGCAGTCGAGGCGGACCGGGACAGACCTCCTACGAGCAGTACTTC. This encodes CASSRGGPGQTSYEQYF.

This sequence joins TRBV6-5 and TRBJ2-7; D is possibly TRBD1 (6 bases). V lost 8 bases and J 1 base, leaving 12 bases between the germline ends. The germline V gene encodes CDR1 MNHEY and CDR2 SVGAGI. The CDR3 runs to 13 residues. The CDR3 nucleotides read TGTGCCAGCGGACAGTCCTCTTCCTACGAGCAGTACTTC. It encodes CASGQSSSYEQYF.

This clone is a singleton in its sample. The chain is built from TRBV2 and TRBJ2-7, with 7 positions matching TRBD1. The CDR3 spans 12 residues. Germline V lookup: CDR1 SNHLY, CDR2 FYNNEI. Germline trimming cut 5 bases from V and 5 bases from J; bases unmatched to any gene: 3. CDR3 sequence: CASSTGVNEQYF. DNA of the CDR3: TGTGCCAGCAGTACAGGGGTTAACGAGCAGTACTTC. Combining the CDR3 with reference TRBV2 and TRBJ2-7 gives the whole variable domain EPEVTQTPSHQVTQMGQEVILRCVPISNHLYFYWYRQILGQKVEFLVSFYNNEISEKSEIFDDQFSVERPDGSNFTLKIRSTKLEDSAMYFCASSTGVNEQYFGPGTRLTVT.

In its sample, this clone was seen a few times. This chain links TRBV2 with TRBJ1-4; possibly TRBD1 for D (5 bases). The germline V and J ends were trimmed by 2 bases and 0 bases, with 7 bases remaining between them. Germline CDR1 and CDR2: SNHLY and FYNNEI. This CDR3 is built from 15 residues. CDR3: CASSEWGATNEKLFF. The CDR3 region has the DNA TGTGCCAGCAGTGAATGGGGGGCAACTAATGAAAAACTGTTTTTT.

The J gene is TRBJ1-2, the V gene TRBV3-1 (or the pseudogene TRBV3-2); the D gene is possibly TRBD1 (5 bases). The V and J ends lost 1 base and 8 bases respectively, with 17 bases between them. The CDR3 consists of 15 residues. The germline V gene encodes CDR1 LGHDT and CDR2 YNNKEL (reference sequence). The CDR3 sequence: CASSQVLGGTGGYTF. The CDR3 coding sequence is TGTGCCAGCAGCCAAGTTCTGGGGGGGACCGGCGGCTACACCTTC.

This clone has more than one count but fewer than ten. The chain has TRBV5-6 and TRBJ2-5, with D possibly TRBD1 on 6 matching bases. The CDR3 is 14 residues long. With 3 bases removed from V and 1 base from J, the gap between germline ends came to 10 bases. Looked up from germline, CDR1 is SGHDT and CDR2 is YYEEEE. CDR3 sequence: CASSSRGFQETQYF. CDR3 coding DNA: TGTGCCAGCAGCTCCAGGGGATTCCAAGAGACCCAGTACTTC.

This clone was counted between two and nine times. This chain connects TRBV11-2 to TRBJ2-2, with TRBD1 identical over 8 bases. The germline gives CDR1 SGHAT, CDR2 FQNNGV. CDR3 size: 15 residues. Losses at the gene ends were 4 bases for V and 2 bases for J; bases not matched to a gene: 3. CDR3 loop: CASSSGQGNTGELFF. The CDR3 coding sequence is TGTGCCAGCAGCTCTGGACAGGGAAACACCGGGGAGCTGTTTTTT.

V usage is TRBV6-1 and J usage is TRBJ2-2; tentative D call: TRBD1 (5 bases). From germline, CDR1 is MNHNS and CDR2 SASEGT. V gave up 3 bases and J gave up 4 bases, with 12 bases separating them. The CDR3 is 15 amino acids. CDR3 nucleotides: TGTGCCAGCAGTGATTTGTGGCAGGGCACCGGGGAGCTGTTTTTT. Protein sequence: CASSDLWQGTGELFF.

The CDR3, as DNA: TGTGCCAGCTCACCTACGACTGCCGCAGGGGGAATATTCTATGGCTACACCTTC. Protein sequence: CASSPTTAAGGIFYGYTF. V gene TRBV18 combines with J gene TRBJ1-2, with TRBD1 matching 7 bases. CDR1 is KGHSH and CDR2 is LQKENI in the germline V gene. CDR3 length equals 18 residues. The J segment lost 4 bases and the V segment lost 3 bases, leaving 17 bases of the junction unmatched. The full variable domain, its missing parts supplied by reference TRBV18 and TRBJ1-2, is NAGVMQNPRHLVRRRGQEARLRCSPMKGHSHVYWYRQLPEEGLKFMVYLQKENIIDESGMPKERFSAEFPKEGPSILRIQQVVRGDSAAYFCASSPTTAAGGIFYGYTFGSGTRLTVV.

This clone was picked up one time. The CDR3 sequence: CASSEVYRGLSGNTIYF. CDR3 DNA sequence: TGTGCCAGCAGTGAAGTATACAGGGGCCTCTCTGGAAACACCATATATTTT. The chain combines TRBV6-1 with TRBJ1-3; 7 bases fit TRBD1. V dropped 1 base and J dropped 0; count of bases not matched to a gene: 6. The germline V gene encodes CDR1 MNHNS and CDR2 SASEGT. This CDR3 spans 17 amino acids.

This chain connects TRBV4-1 to TRBJ2-3, with 10 bases lining up with TRBD2. The germline V gene encodes CDR1 MGHRA and CDR2 YSYEKL. The CDR3 runs 17 residues. Trimming removed 4 bases from V and 2 bases from J; junction bases left unmatched: 9. The CDR3 protein is CASSPGAAGGNTDTQYF. CDR3 coding DNA: TGCGCCAGCAGCCCGGGGGCAGCGGGGGGGAACACAGATACGCAGTATTTT.